This T cell receptor beta chain was found in a study of T cells after yellow fever vaccination. A single record per CDR3 protein comes from TCRdb applying MiXCR to the 5' RACE reads. Of over 300,000 distinct CDR3 sequences listed, around 7% are singletons. This clonotype was counted only a few times. Between the trimmed V and J ends, which lost 8 bases and 1 base, there was a span of 17 bases. There are 15 residues in the CDR3. Sequencing used PBMCs, obtained approximately 40 days after the first yellow fever vaccination. The sequence derives from a man in his late teens or twenties who received the YFV17D yellow fever vaccine. The genes are TRBV12-3 or TRBV12-4 and TRBJ1-1; D is ambiguous. Written as DNA, the CDR3 is TGTGCCAGCCGACCCCTAGGGCCCTCGAACACTGAAGCTTTCTTT. As protein: CASRPLGPSNTEAFF.